The clone carrying this TCR beta chain was counted only a few times. Regarding time point: persistent/refractory GD, antithyroid drugs over 5 years with positive TRAb. From PBMCs, RNA was extracted and then used to make the TCR library. Construction of the TCR beta libraries employed iRepertoire HTBI primers in conjunction with Arm-PCR of CDR3 regions. TCRdb itself ran the multiplex PCR reads through MiXCR, one entry per CDR3 protein. The repertoire holds hundreds of thousands of distinct CDR3 sequences, with roughly a fifth as singletons. The V end lost 4 bases, the J end lost 2 bases, and 12 bases lay between the germline ends. CDR1 and CDR2 (germline): SGHKS, YYEKEE (reference sequence). The CDR3 contains 14 residues. The sample belongs to a study of regulatory T cells in long-lasting Graves disease.

Source: peripheral blood mononuclear cells (PBMCs), taken when the disease was refractory, from a patient treated with antithyroid drugs. The receptor was derived from a female donor with Graves disease. The chain links TRBV5-5 to TRBJ2-5; possible D gene TRBD1, 6 bases. DNA for the CDR3: TGTGCCAGCAGCAAATTTAGGGGGCAAGAGACCCAGTACTTC. Translating it yields CASSKFRGQETQYF.